The next 17 T cell receptor beta chains were all read from a single sample in a study of blood T cells in healthy people across ages. Sample-barcoded 5' priming and a J-beta primer mix drove a second PCR of 7 to 11 cycles. TCRdb ran MiXCR on the 5' RACE reads and lists one entry per CDR3 protein. The sample has under 1 million distinct CDR3 sequences, more than 40% seen once. The specimen was blood. The receptors were gathered from a man between 60 and 75 years old in good health.

The table lists this clonotype with a few counts. The V and J genes are TRBV6-1 and TRBJ2-7, with 8 nucleotides matching TRBD1. This CDR3 has 16 residues. Germline V gene sequence: CDR1 MNHNS, CDR2 SASEGT. V dropped 6 bases and J dropped 0; count of bases not matched to a gene: 10. CDR3 amino acids: CASSPDRDRTSYEQYF. The CDR3 DNA is TGTGCCAGCAGCCCGGACAGGGACCGTACCTCCTACGAGCAGTACTTC.

This clonotype has only a few counts. V is TRBV7-2 and J is TRBJ2-1; 8 bases align to TRBD2. Germline V gene lookup returns CDR1 SGHTA and CDR2 FQGNSA. This CDR3 spans 13 amino acids. The trim removed 8 bases at V and 8 bases at J, leaving 8 bases unmatched. The DNA for the CDR3 is TGTGCCAGCGGGGGACTAGTCGTCCATGAGCAGTTCTTC. Translating gives CASGGLVVHEQFF.

The gene calls are TRBV5-1 and TRBJ2-7; D is unresolved. CDR1 SGHRS and CDR2 YFSETQ come from the germline V gene. Trimming shortened V by 0 bases and J by 3 bases, and 10 bases separated the two germline ends. CDR3 length: 14 amino acids. CDR3 sequence: CASSLARTGYEQYF. DNA for the CDR3: TGCGCCAGCAGCTTGGCCCGGACGGGCTACGAGCAGTACTTC.

This clonotype came up a few times. The chain has TRBV7-2 and TRBJ2-1; possibly TRBD1 or TRBD2 for D (5 bases each). With 2 bases removed from V and 9 bases from J, the gap between germline ends came to 11 bases. In germline, CDR1 is SGHTA, CDR2 FQGNSA. The CDR3 spans 13 residues. The CDR3 coding sequence is TGTGCCAGCAGCTTATCGAGGGGCCCTGAGCAGTTCTTC. Amino acid sequence: CASSLSRGPEQFF.

This clonotype came up once. The junction differs from germline at one of its ends, possibly a read error. The chain couples TRBV7-8 to TRBJ2-1; D is undetermined. Germline loops: CDR1 SGHVS, CDR2 FQNEAQ. This CDR3 spans 17 amino acids. The CDR3, as DNA: TGTACCAGCAGCCCCCTAGGGTGGGCTAGGTCCTACAATGAGCAGTTCTTC. Translating it yields CTSSPLGWARSYNEQFF. Filled out from reference TRBV7-8 and TRBJ2-1, the complete variable domain reads GAGVSQSPRYKVAKRGQDVALRCDPISGHVSLFWYQQALGQGPEFLTYFQNEAQLDKSGLPSDRFFAERPEGSVSTLKIQRTQQEDSAVYLCTSSPLGWARSYNEQFFGPGTRLTVL.

The J gene is TRBJ2-2, the V gene TRBV20-1, with D perhaps assigned TRBD1 or TRBD2 (5 bases each). CDR1 is DFQATT, CDR2 SNEGSKA, per germline (reference sequence). V gave up 0 bases and J gave up 5 bases, with 13 bases separating them. The CDR3 loop spans 15 amino acids. The DNA of the CDR3 is TGCAGTGCTAGAGATCCCGGGACCCTAACCGGGGAGCTGTTTTTT. Amino acids: CSARDPGTLTGELFF.

The chain has TRBV6-2 or TRBV6-3 and TRBJ2-2; unclear D gene. V lost 4 bases to trimming and J lost 0 bases, with 3 bases between them. Germline assignment: CDR1 MNHEY and CDR2 SVGEGT. CDR3 length: 13 residues. Here the CDR3 reads CASSSSNTGELFF. Here the CDR3 DNA reads TGTGCCAGCAGTTCCTCGAACACCGGGGAGCTGTTTTTT.

The rearrangement links TRBV7-8 to TRBJ1-4; D is ambiguous. The CDR3 spans 13 residues. With 8 bases removed from V and 7 bases from J, the gap between germline ends came to 14 bases. The germline V gene encodes CDR1 SGHVS and CDR2 FQNEAQ. The CDR3 here is CASGVGSSEKLFF. CDR3 bases: TGTGCCAGCGGCGTGGGCTCGTCTGAAAAACTGTTTTTT.

As for this clonotype: Possible read error: a much larger clone is one base away. The J gene is TRBJ2-7, the V gene TRBV20-1; weak D call: TRBD1 (5 bases). Judging by the DNA end, TRBJ2-5 fits better; the J call may be wrong. The length of the CDR3 is 14 residues. The germline V gene encodes CDR1 DFQATT and CDR2 SNEGSKA (reference sequence). The CDR3 DNA follows: TGCAGTGCTAGAGATCTGGCAGGACAAGGGACCCAGTACTTC. It encodes CSARDLAGQGTQYF.

The chain employs TRBV20-1 and TRBJ2-3; D might be TRBD1 or TRBD2, each matching 5 bases. CDR1 and CDR2 from the germline V gene are DFQATT and SNEGSKA (reference sequence). This CDR3 has 14 residues. Trimming cost V 0 bases and J 1 base, with 8 bases left between them. The CDR3 DNA reads as TGCAGTGCTAGAGAGGGACCACGCACAGATACGCAGTATTTT. Translated: CSAREGPRTDTQYF.

This clonotype came up a few times. This chain connects TRBV27 to TRBJ2-6, with 11 nucleotides matching TRBD2. The CDR3 has 17 amino acids. Trimming cost V 5 bases and J 0 bases; bases outside gene matches: 3. Germline V gene sequence: CDR1 MNHEY, CDR2 SMNVEV (reference sequence). CDR3 sequence: CASSPLAGGSGANVLTF. In DNA, the CDR3 is TGTGCCAGCAGTCCCCTAGCGGGGGGCTCTGGGGCCAACGTCCTGACTTTC.

The rearrangement joins TRBV5-6 to TRBJ2-1; 14 bases are shared with TRBD2. There are 16 residues in the CDR3. Per the germline V gene, CDR1 is SGHDT and CDR2 is YYEEEE. J gave up 3 bases and V 4 bases, and 3 bases lay outside the gene matches. The CDR3 loop is CASSPGLAGDYNEQFF. The CDR3 DNA sequence: TGTGCCAGCAGCCCGGGACTAGCGGGGGACTACAATGAGCAGTTCTTC.

The chain joins TRBV5-4 to TRBJ2-1, with 8 bases that match TRBD2. Looked up from germline, CDR1 is SGHNT and CDR2 is YYREEE (reference sequence). J was trimmed by 11 bases and V by 3 bases; bases with no gene match: 4. The CDR3 consists of 12 residues. In DNA, the CDR3 is TGTGCCAGCAGCTCCGGGGGGGGGAAGCAGTTCTTC. This codes for CASSSGGGKQFF.

The genes are TRBV12-3 or TRBV12-4 and TRBJ2-7; 7 bases are a match to TRBD1. V lost 1 base, J lost 1 base, and 7 bases stayed unmatched. The CDR3 loop spans 16 amino acids. This chain's CDR3 is CASSLEQGSLSYEQYF. For the CDR3, the DNA is TGTGCCAGCAGTTTAGAACAGGGGTCTTTATCCTACGAGCAGTACTTC.

Turning to this clonotype: Just one base apart from a much larger clone, this may be a read error. The chain links TRBV7-3 to TRBJ2-7; tentatively, D is TRBD2 (6 bases). Germline assignment: CDR1 SGHTA and CDR2 FQGTGA. The CDR3 length is 13 residues. The V gene lost 5 bases and the J gene lost 7 bases, with 15 bases spanning the gap. CDR3 DNA: TGTGCCAGCAGCCCCAGCGGGTACAATGAGCAGTACTTC. It codes for CASSPSGYNEQYF.

This clonotype was found a few times. The CDR3 is CSATGRGVSNQPQHF. The CDR3 DNA is TGCAGTGCCACCGGGCGGGGGGTTAGCAATCAGCCCCAGCATTTT. The rearrangement uses TRBV20-1 and TRBJ1-5; D may be TRBD1 (5 bases). CDR1 is DFQATT, CDR2 SNEGSKA, per germline (reference sequence). The CDR3 is made up of 15 amino acids. The V end was cut by 6 bases, the J end by 0 bases, with 15 bases between.

The chain joins TRBV5-1 to TRBJ2-3, with D perhaps TRBD1 or TRBD2 (6 bases each). CDR3 size: 18 residues. Trimming removed 1 base from V and 4 bases from J, with 22 bases in between. CDR1 SGHRS and CDR2 YFSETQ come from the germline V gene. The CDR3 DNA reads as TGCGCCAGCAGCTTGTTACCTACTAGCAGGGGTCGGGCAGATACGCAGTATTTT. It translates to CASSLLPTSRGRADTQYF.